This entry lists 3 T cell receptor beta chains sequenced from one sample in a study of blood T cell repertoires in COVID-19. TCRdb's copy holds only in-frame clones and misses some; the assay was immunoSEQ multiplex PCR. The sample contains a few hundred thousand clones, 81% of which appear only once. The material sequenced was PBMCs or T cells enriched from blood (not recorded which). The receptors derive from a man aged 40-55 years who had recovered from COVID-19.

The chain has TRBV10-1 and TRBJ2-3; 12 bases fit TRBD2. CDR1 and CDR2 from the germline V gene are WNHNN and SYGVQD (reference sequence). V gave up 5 bases and J gave up 4 bases; unmatched junction bases: 7. The CDR3 length is 16 residues. CDR3 loop: CASSLSSGRASDTQYF. CDR3 DNA sequence: TGCGCCAGCAGTCTATCTAGCGGGAGGGCTTCAGATACGCAGTATTTT.

The chain is built from TRBV6-5 and TRBJ1-4; D may be TRBD1 (5 bases). CDR3 length: 11 amino acids. Germline V gene sequence: CDR1 MNHEY, CDR2 SVGAGI. Trimming pared 5 bases from V and 8 bases from J, leaving 6 bases between. This CDR3 is CASSKGEKLFF. CDR3 sequence (DNA): TGTGCCAGCAGTAAGGGGGAAAAACTGTTTTTT.

Only a few counts were recorded for this clone. The chain couples TRBV7-8 to TRBJ1-1; possibly TRBD1 for D (5 bases). The CDR3 totals 15 residues. With 1 base removed from V and 1 base from J, the gap between germline ends came to 10 bases. CDR1 and CDR2 (germline): SGHVS, FQNEAQ. In DNA form, the CDR3 reads TGTGCCAGCAGCTTAGTGGCACAGGCGAACACTGAAGCTTTCTTT. This translates into CASSLVAQANTEAFF.